This T cell receptor (beta chain) stems from a study of T cell responses to AZD1222 COVID-19 vaccine (dated by TCRdb to about 2021). Broadly, across the study: AZD1222 recipients whose second dose came at about 4 weeks and those whose second dose came at about 12 weeks were combined into one group, since spike-specific TCR depth and breadth did not differ between the two schedules. TCR sequencing was performed for more than 230 trial participants, of whom around 210 were given two doses of AZD1222 and approximately 25 were given two doses of MenACWY control vaccine. Enrollment into the trials was organized by age into subgroups of 18-55, 56-69 and 70-plus years, and those subgroups contained roughly 140, 27 and 60 TCR-sequenced participants, respectively.

A note on this clone: Its target antigen remains unknown. Within one base of it there is no much larger clone, and no base qualities were kept.

Here is what the overall study found, with its caveats: Participants were mostly white British, with more females than males. The authors suggested clonal diversity may have been underestimated. CD4 TCRs associated with the vaccine covered the entire spike protein, and the dominant responses were in regions 160-218 and 743-854. Because no day 14 peak-response samples were available, repertoires were characterized only after the peak T cell response. Only five to seven AZD1222 recipients were SARS-CoV-2 seropositive at baseline, limiting conclusions about previously exposed vaccinees. Spike-specific TCR breadth and depth rose significantly after two AZD1222 doses compared with day 0 and with MenACWY recipients. Reportedly, close to half of the unique spike-specific TCRs recognized epitopes lying outside the regions that are mutated in the B.1.351 and B.1.1.7 variants. In the small 56-69-year group, the increase in depth fell short of significance, most likely because of low power.

The CDR3 regions of human TCRbeta chains were analyzed by immunosequencing. The authors processed their data as follows. Repertoire TCRs were checked for matches against a reference library of SARS-CoV-2-specific TCRs that had been generated using the MIRA antigen-specificity platform. Breadth was defined as the fraction of unique TCRs that were SARS-CoV-2-associated, and depth was defined as the fraction of total T cells that were SARS-CoV-2-associated. Using the MIRA data, every spike-specific TCR was mapped to the spike region that the TCR reacted to and assigned to either a CD4 or a CD8 class. Log10-transformed breadth and depth values were compared by one-way ANOVA with Sidak's multiple comparisons tests. This is the immuneACCESS table as TCRdb keeps it, with only in-frame sequences that have V and J called. A part of the clones is gone; compared with another copy, unresolved V genes explain less than half, and the rest is unexplained. V and J calls and clone size are copied from that table; D and trimming were computed from the DNA. The sample table records about 140,000 clones; 92% of these occur just once. The top ten clones comprise around 1.5% of the sample.

The sample's time point, from its label and the paper: baseline before first vaccination. The vaccinee samples were drawn from two UK trials, COV001 and COV002, one of which was a single-blind randomized controlled phase 2/3 trial testing AZD1222 (ChAdOx1 nCoV-19) in healthy adults. For TCRbeta chain sequencing, PBMC samples from trial participants were taken at day 0 and at day 28 after the second dose. The CDR3 numbers 19 residues from cysteine through phenylalanine. Left in the record is the CDR3 DNA by itself, 57 bases read in frame from the first base. CDR1 and CDR2 are read off the germline V gene as ENHRY and SYGVKD. After removal of 4 bases from V and 3 bases from J, the junction retains 14 bases not matched to a gene.

The chain is assembled from TRBV10-3 and TRBJ2-7; TRBD2 lines up with 14 middle nucleotides. The TCR sequence derives from an adult in good health. The source material was peripheral blood, sampled on day 0 of AZD1222 vaccination. The nucleotide sequence reads as follows: TGTGCCATCAGTGGGTTTACCGGGACTAGCGGGAGAGTCGGCTACGAGCAGTACTTC. The resulting protein is CAISGFTGTSGRVGYEQYF.